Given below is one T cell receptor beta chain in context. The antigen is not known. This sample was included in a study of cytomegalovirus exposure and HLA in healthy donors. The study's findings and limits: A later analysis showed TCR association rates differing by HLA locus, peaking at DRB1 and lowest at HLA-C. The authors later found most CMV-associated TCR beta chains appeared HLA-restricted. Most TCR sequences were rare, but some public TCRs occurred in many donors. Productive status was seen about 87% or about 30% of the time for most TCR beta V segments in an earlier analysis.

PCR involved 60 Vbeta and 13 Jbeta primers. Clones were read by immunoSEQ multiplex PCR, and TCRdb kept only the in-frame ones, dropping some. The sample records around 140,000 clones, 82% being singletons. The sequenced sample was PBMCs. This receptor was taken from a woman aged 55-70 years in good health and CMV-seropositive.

The CDR3 sequence: CAWRDRGQVEKLFF. CDR3 DNA: TGTGCCTGGAGGGACAGGGGGCAGGTTGAAAAACTGTTTTTT. V is TRBV30 and J is TRBJ1-4, with 11 bases identical to TRBD1. Trimming took 3 bases from V and 7 from J; bases not matched to a gene: 4. Per germline, CDR1 GTSNPN and CDR2 SVGIG (reference sequence). The CDR3 covers 14 residues.